These 5 T cell receptor beta chains came from one sample sequenced in a study of T cells in Graves' hyperthyroidism and ophthalmopathy. TCR beta CDR3 sequences were amplified from RNA transcripts. First-round RT-PCR of the TCR CDR3 relied on the HTBI primer set. TCRdb used MiXCR to reprocess the multiplex PCR reads, holding one entry per CDR3 protein. Found here are roughly 750,000 distinct CDR3 sequences, over 15% of them singletons; the top ten hold approximately 8%. The sequenced sample was blood. The source of these receptors is a man in his late teens or twenties with Graves' hyperthyroidism.

This clonotype was counted many times. This chain links TRBV28 with TRBJ2-7; D may be TRBD1 (6 bases). Trimming stripped 6 bases from V and 4 bases from J, with 16 bases between. Germline assignment: CDR1 MDHEN and CDR2 SYDVKM. The CDR3 runs 14 residues. CDR3 protein: CASSSITRGYEQYF. As DNA, the CDR3 is TGTGCCAGCAGCTCTATAACCAGGGGTTACGAGCAGTACTTC. The whole variable domain, remainder taken from reference TRBV28 and TRBJ2-7, is DVKVTQSSRYLVKRTGEKVFLECVQDMDHENMFWYRQDPGLGLRLIYFSYDVKMKEKGDIPEGYSVSREKKERFSLILESASTNQTSMYLCASSSITRGYEQYFGPGTRLTVT.

The chain combines TRBV18 with TRBJ2-1; D gene uncertain. Trimming took 6 bases from V and 6 from J, leaving 12 bases between them. The germline gives CDR1 KGHSH, CDR2 LQKENI. This CDR3 spans 13 amino acids. The CDR3 reads CASSPLKGNEQFF. CDR3 DNA sequence: TGTGCCAGCTCGCCCTTAAAGGGCAATGAGCAGTTCTTC.

This clonotype has ten or more counts. The V and J genes are TRBV27 and TRBJ1-5, with unresolved D. The CDR3 covers 15 residues. The germline CDR1 and CDR2 sequences are MNHEY and SMNVEV (reference sequence). The ends were cut back, 4 bases at V and 3 bases at J, with 13 bases in the middle. CDR3 residues: CASSSSDGFNQPQHF. DNA of the CDR3: TGTGCCAGCAGTTCCTCCGATGGCTTCAATCAGCCCCAGCATTTT.

The chain couples TRBV14 to TRBJ2-1; the D gene is possibly TRBD1 (6 bases). Per germline, CDR1 SGHDN and CDR2 FVKESK. Deletions cut 8 bases from V and 2 bases from J, with 10 bases between. The CDR3 runs 13 residues. CDR3 sequence: CASGGIPYNEQFF. Written as DNA, the CDR3 is TGTGCCAGCGGGGGCATTCCCTACAATGAGCAGTTCTTC.

In this sample, this clonotype turned up many times. The J gene is TRBJ2-7, the V gene TRBV18; D remains ambiguous. Germline V gene sequence: CDR1 KGHSH, CDR2 LQKENI. Trimming took off 6 bases at V and 2 bases at J, with 14 bases between the two ends. The CDR3 is 14 residues long. DNA of the CDR3: TGTGCCAGCTCCCGAATTCATGGGCCCTACGAGCAGTACTTC. Amino acids: CASSRIHGPYEQYF.